Presented here are 14 T cell receptor beta chains from one specimen sequenced in a study of PD-L1 blockade in urothelial cancer. Clones were sequenced by immunoSEQ multiplex PCR, and TCRdb holds only the in-frame ones, with some missing. The table shows 70,000 or so clones, with around 80% occurring only once. The material was PBMCs, obtained around atezolizumab (anti-PD-L1) treatment. All receptors derive from an older man with urothelial cancer.

This sequence joins TRBV9 and TRBJ2-3, with D possibly being TRBD2 (5 bases). Trimming removed 4 bases at V and 2 bases at J, with 11 bases between. CDR3 length: 14 amino acids. Germline V CDR1 and CDR2: SGDLS, YYNGEE. CDR3 amino acids: CASSLRGITDTQYF. DNA for the CDR3: TGTGCCAGCAGCCTTAGAGGGATCACAGATACGCAGTATTTT. The whole variable domain, remainder taken from reference TRBV9 and TRBJ2-3, is DSGVTQTPKHLITATGQRVTLRCSPRSGDLSVYWYQQSLDQGLQFLIQYYNGEERAKGNILERFSAQQFPDLHSELNLSSLELGDSALYFCASSLRGITDTQYFGPGTRLTVL.

This chain links TRBV7-8 with TRBJ1-2, with 8 bases identical to TRBD1. The trim removed 5 bases at V and 4 bases at J, leaving 6 bases unmatched. The CDR3 has 14 residues. Germline assignment: CDR1 SGHVS and CDR2 FQNEAQ. CDR3 in amino acids: CASSTRDRSYGYTF. The DNA for the CDR3 is TGTGCCAGCAGCACCCGGGACAGGAGCTATGGCTACACCTTC.

V gene TRBV10-2 combines with J gene TRBJ2-3, with TRBD2 as a possible D gene (6 bases). The CDR3 covers 14 residues. The V gene's germline CDR1 is WSHSY and CDR2 SAAADI. V lost 4 bases, J lost 6 bases, and 14 bases lay in between. The CDR3 protein is CASSGFGSADTQYF. CDR3 sequence (DNA): TGCGCCAGCAGTGGGTTCGGGAGTGCGGATACGCAGTATTTT.

The chain couples TRBV7-9 to TRBJ2-1, with TRBD2 as a possible D gene (6 bases). The V gene's germline CDR1 is SEHNR and CDR2 FQNEAQ (reference sequence). There are 16 residues in the CDR3. The V and J ends lost 1 base and 3 bases respectively, with 13 bases between them. For the CDR3, the DNA is TGTGCCAGCAGCTTAGGTGGGGGGAGTTTCTACAATGAGCAGTTCTTC. Its translation is CASSLGGGSFYNEQFF. Using reference TRBV7-9 and TRBJ2-1 for the parts outside the CDR3, the full variable domain is DTGVSQNPRHKITKRGQNVTFRCDPISEHNRLYWYRQTLGQGPEFLTYFQNEAQLEKSRLLSDRFSAERPKGSFSTLEIQRTEQGDSAMYLCASSLGGGSFYNEQFFGPGTRLTVL.

The V call is TRBV5-4, the J call TRBJ2-1; no reliable D call. This CDR3 is 11 amino acids long. The V end lost 2 bases, the J end lost 6 bases, and 3 bases lay between the germline ends. The germline V gene has CDR1 SGHNT and CDR2 YYREEE (reference sequence). CDR3 region: CASSFGNEQFF. CDR3 nucleotide sequence: TGTGCCAGCAGCTTCGGCAATGAGCAGTTCTTC.

CDR3 coding DNA: TGCGCCAGCAGCTTAAGAGAAAGGGGGCGCTGGTCTGGGGCCAACGTCCTGACTTTC. Its protein is CASSLRERGRWSGANVLTF. The genes are TRBV5-1 and TRBJ2-6, with 7 nucleotides matching TRBD1. CDR3 length: 19 residues. Trimming at V came to 2 bases and at J to 1 base, leaving 12 bases not matched to a gene. From germline, CDR1 is SGHRS and CDR2 YFSETQ.

V and J are TRBV12-2 and TRBJ2-2; TRBD1, as called in the table, went unchecked against the DNA. TRBV12-2 is a documented pseudogene. The CDR3 spans 16 residues. The CDR3 sequence is CASRLASSGATGELFF. The CDR3 coding sequence is TGTGCAAGTCGCTTAGCGTCCTCAGGGGCGACCGGGGAGCTGTTTTTT.

As to this clone: Relative to the germline gene, one junction end is altered; a read error may explain this. The gene calls are TRBV5-1 and TRBJ2-7, with 7 bases that match TRBD1. The germline V gene has CDR1 SGHRS and CDR2 YFSETQ. This CDR3 has 16 residues. The CDR3 protein is CASSLDGQGVAYEQYF. The CDR3 DNA is TGTGCCAGCAGCTTGGACGGGCAGGGGGTTGCCTACGAGCAGTACTTC. The full variable domain, completed using reference TRBV5-1 and TRBJ2-7, is KAGVTQTPRYLIKTRGQQVTLSCSPISGHRSVSWYQQTPGQGLQFLFEYFSETQRNKGNFPGRFSGRQFSNSRSEMNVSTLELGDSALYLCASSLDGQGVAYEQYFGPGTRLTVT.

The chain employs TRBV7-9 and TRBJ2-7, with D tentatively TRBD1 (6 bases). V lost 7 bases, J lost 4 bases, and 11 bases lay in between. Germline V gives CDR1 SEHNR, CDR2 FQNEAQ (reference sequence). This CDR3 comprises 12 residues. The DNA of the CDR3 is TGTGCCAGCAACCAACAGGGTTACGAGCAGTACTTC. Its protein product is CASNQQGYEQYF.

The chain carries TRBV15 and TRBJ2-3, with no clear D. Germline V gene sequence: CDR1 LNHNV, CDR2 YYDKDF (reference sequence). The CDR3 runs 14 residues. The ends were cut back, 0 bases at V and 0 bases at J, with 4 bases in the middle. The CDR3 DNA reads as TGTGCCACCAGCAGAGATCCGAGCACAGATACGCAGTATTTT. It specifies CATSRDPSTDTQYF.

The chain has TRBV28 and TRBJ2-1; 9 bases fit TRBD1. The CDR3 loop spans 14 amino acids. Germline CDR1 reads MDHEN; CDR2 reads SYDVKM. V lost 6 bases, J lost 7 bases, and 7 bases stayed unmatched. The CDR3 DNA is TGTGCCAGCAGCCCGGGACAGGGAAGAAATGAGCAGTTCTTC. Its protein is CASSPGQGRNEQFF.

The chain is built from TRBV2 and TRBJ1-3; 8 bases are shared with TRBD1. CDR3 size: 15 residues. CDR1 and CDR2 (germline): SNHLY, FYNNEI. V trimming: 6 bases; J trimming: 4 bases; junction bases outside the gene matches: 8. CDR3 residues: CASRDRGWGGNTIYF. CDR3 DNA: TGTGCCAGCAGAGACAGGGGTTGGGGCGGAAACACCATATATTTT.

V usage is TRBV6-5 and J usage is TRBJ2-1; D remains unclear. The length of the CDR3 is 15 residues. Trimming removed 2 bases at V and 0 bases at J, with 8 bases between. CDR1 and CDR2 (germline): MNHEY, SVGAGI. The CDR3 sequence: CASSYEISSYNEQFF. In nucleotides, the CDR3 is TGTGCCAGCAGTTACGAGATAAGCTCCTACAATGAGCAGTTCTTC.

This clone showed up many times. The rearrangement joins TRBV19 to TRBJ2-1, with TRBD2 as a possible D gene (5 bases). V was shortened by 10 bases and J by 3 bases, with 16 bases between the two germline ends. Germline lookup yields CDR1 LNHDA and CDR2 SQIVND (reference sequence). This CDR3 is 14 amino acids long. The CDR3, as DNA: TGTGCCACCCAGCGGAGATCGGGCTACAATGAGCAGTTCTTC. Amino acids: CATQRRSGYNEQFF.